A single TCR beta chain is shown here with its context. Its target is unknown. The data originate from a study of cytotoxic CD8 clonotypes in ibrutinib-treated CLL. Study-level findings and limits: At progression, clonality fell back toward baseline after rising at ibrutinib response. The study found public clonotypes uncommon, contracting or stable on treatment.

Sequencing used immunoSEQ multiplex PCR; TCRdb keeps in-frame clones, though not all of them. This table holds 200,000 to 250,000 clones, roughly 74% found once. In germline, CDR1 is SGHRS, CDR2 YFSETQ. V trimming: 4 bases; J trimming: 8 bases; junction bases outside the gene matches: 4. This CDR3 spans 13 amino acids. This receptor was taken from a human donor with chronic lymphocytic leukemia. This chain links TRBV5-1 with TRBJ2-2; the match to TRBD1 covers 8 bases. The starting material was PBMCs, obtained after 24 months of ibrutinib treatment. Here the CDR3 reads CASSVDRVGELFF. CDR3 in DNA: TGCGCCAGCAGCGTGGACAGGGTTGGGGAGCTGTTTTTT.